A selection of T cell receptor beta chains follows, all from one sample in a study of a mutant IDH1 vaccine in newly diagnosed glioma. Some clones are missing from TCRdb's copy, which holds only in-frame ones; the method was immunoSEQ multiplex PCR. Of tens of thousands of clones listed, 70% to 90% are singletons. These receptors' targets are unknown. The sequencing used PBMCs, collected from a glioma patient whose treatment included an IDH1 peptide vaccine. These receptors came from a man in his forties with glioma. Each CDR3 is given with its conserved first and last residue. The D gene is left open where the match is weak. Rows may omit the clone size; those that give it use once, few, many or a size class.

TRBV6-4	.	TRBJ1-2	.	CASSDSMADVRGYTF	TGTGCCAGCAGTGACTCTATGGCAGATGTGCGTGGCTACACCTTC
TRBV5-6	.	TRBJ1-4	TRBD1	CASSSTGTGLNEKLFF	TGTGCCAGCAGCTCGACCGGGACAGGGCTTAATGAAAAACTGTTTTTT
TRBV7-9	once	TRBJ2-7	TRBD2	CASSSTSGSYEQYF	TGTGCCAGCAGCTCGACTAGCGGGAGTTACGAGCAGTACTTC
TRBV19	few	TRBJ1-5	.	CASTPGSSSNQPQHF	TGTGCCAGTACCCCAGGGTCCTCAAGCAATCAGCCCCAGCATTTT
TRBV19	few	TRBJ1-2	TRBD1	CASRQGINYGYTF	TGTGCCAGTCGACAGGGGATTAACTATGGCTACACCTTC
TRBV2	few	TRBJ2-6	.	CASREESGANVLTF	TGTGCCAGCAGAGAAGAGTCGGGGGCCAACGTCCTGACTTTC
TRBV4-1	few	TRBJ2-2	.	CASSQPPTLANTGELFF	TGCGCCAGCAGCCAACCACCGACACTCGCGAACACCGGGGAGCTGTTTTTT
TRBV5-4	.	TRBJ2-3	.	CALGRDPTDTQYF	TGTGCCCTAGGCCGGGACCCGACAGATACGCAGTATTTT
TRBV19	.	TRBJ1-2	.	CASNPINGQRNYGYTF	TGTGCCAGCAACCCAATTAATGGGCAACGCAACTATGGCTACACCTTC
TRBV9	.	TRBJ2-1	TRBD2	CASRAVAGSKYEQFF	TGTGCCAGCAGAGCAGTAGCGGGGAGTAAATATGAGCAGTTCTTC
TRBV5-1	.	TRBJ1-1	TRBD1	CASSPGGQGIGGTEAFF	TGCGCCAGCAGCCCGGGGGGACAGGGAATCGGGGGAACTGAAGCTTTCTTT
TRBV5-6	.	TRBJ2-7	TRBD1	CASSLDRQGASRFYEQYF	TGTGCCAGCAGCTTGGACAGACAGGGGGCCTCTCGATTCTACGAGCAGTACTTC
TRBV28	.	TRBJ1-1	.	CASSVAVMNTEAFF	TGTGCCAGCAGTGTGGCCGTTATGAACACTGAAGCTTTCTTT
TRBV4-3	.	TRBJ2-1	.	CASSQERTVYNEQFF	TGCGCCAGCAGCCAAGAAAGGACAGTTTACAATGAGCAGTTCTTC
TRBV21-1	once	TRBJ2-7	.	CASSKKGASGTHQGEQYF	TGTGCCAGCAGCAAAAAAGGGGCTAGCGGGACCCACCAGGGAGAGCAGTACTTC
TRBV7-9	.	TRBJ2-1	TRBD2	CARPGLAGSSYNEQFF	TGTGCCAGGCCGGGACTAGCGGGAAGCTCCTACAATGAGCAGTTCTTC
TRBV7-3	.	TRBJ2-3	TRBD2	CASSPTSGEDTQYF	TGTGCCAGCAGCCCCACTAGCGGGGAAGATACGCAGTATTTT
TRBV5-1	few	TRBJ1-3	.	CASSLDRETGNTIYF	TGCGCCAGCAGCTTGGACAGGGAGACTGGAAACACCATATATTTT